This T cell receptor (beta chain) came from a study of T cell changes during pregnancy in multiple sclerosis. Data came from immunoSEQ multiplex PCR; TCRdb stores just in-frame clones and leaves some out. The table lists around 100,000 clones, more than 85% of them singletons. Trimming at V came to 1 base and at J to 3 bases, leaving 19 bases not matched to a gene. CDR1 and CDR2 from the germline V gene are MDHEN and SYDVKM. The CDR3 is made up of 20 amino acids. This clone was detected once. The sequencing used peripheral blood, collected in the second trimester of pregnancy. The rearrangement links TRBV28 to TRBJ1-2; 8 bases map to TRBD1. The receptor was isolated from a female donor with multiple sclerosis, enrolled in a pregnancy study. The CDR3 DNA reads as TGTGCCAGCAGTTTATTATCGCCGGGACAGGATGCCGAAGGGCACTATGGCTACACCTTC. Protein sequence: CASSLLSPGQDAEGHYGYTF.